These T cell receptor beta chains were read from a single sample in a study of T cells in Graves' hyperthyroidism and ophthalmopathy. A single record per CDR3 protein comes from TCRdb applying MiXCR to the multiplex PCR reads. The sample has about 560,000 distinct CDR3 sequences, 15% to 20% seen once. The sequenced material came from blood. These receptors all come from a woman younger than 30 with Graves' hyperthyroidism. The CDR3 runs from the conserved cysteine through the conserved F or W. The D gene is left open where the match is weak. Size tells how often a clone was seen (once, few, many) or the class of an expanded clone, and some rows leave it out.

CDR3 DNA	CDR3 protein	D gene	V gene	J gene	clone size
TGTGCCAGCAGCCCCTTGGTCGGGACACCATACTCTGGAAACACCATATATTTT	CASSPLVGTPYSGNTIYF	.	TRBV7-2	TRBJ1-3	many
TGTGCCAGCAGTTTCGGGACAGCTCCGCCAACAGATACGCAGTATTTT	CASSFGTAPPTDTQYF	TRBD1	TRBV27	TRBJ2-3	once
TGTGCCACCAGTGACTCCTGGGCTAGCGGAACGAATGAGCAGTTCTTC	CATSDSWASGTNEQFF	TRBD2	TRBV24-1	TRBJ2-1	few
TGTGCCAGCAGTGGTGACGGTCCATTCGGCTACACCTTC	CASSGDGPFGYTF	.	TRBV25-1	TRBJ1-2	few
TGTGCCAGTAGTATAGATCGACTCACCCGAGGGGAGACCCAGTACTTC	CASSIDRLTRGETQYF	.	TRBV19	TRBJ2-5	.
TGTGCCAGCAGCTTTGGACAGACGGGAGATACGCAGTATTTT	CASSFGQTGDTQYF	.	TRBV7-6	TRBJ2-3	.
TGTGCCAGCGGGAGCCCTCTGAATGAGCAGTTCTTC	CASGSPLNEQFF	.	TRBV4-2	TRBJ2-1	.
TGCGCCAGCAGCTTACTAGCGGGAGGGGGCACAGATACGCAGTATTTT	CASSLLAGGGTDTQYF	TRBD2	TRBV5-1	TRBJ2-3	many
TGTGCCAGCAGCCGGGGACTAGCCGAACGCTACGAGCAGTACTTC	CASSRGLAERYEQYF	TRBD2	TRBV3-1	TRBJ2-7	.
TGCAGGGCTACTAGCGACAAAGAGACCCAGTACTTC	CRATSDKETQYF	TRBD2	TRBV20-1	TRBJ2-5	many
TGTGCCAGCAGAGGGGGGGCCCTCACCGGGGAGCTGTTTTTT	CASRGGALTGELFF	.	TRBV12-3/TRBV12-4	TRBJ2-2	few
TGTGCCAGCAGTCCGGCCTGGGACAACCACTATGGCTACACCTTC	CASSPAWDNHYGYTF	.	TRBV27	TRBJ1-2	many
TGTGCCAGCAGCTATAACTTGAACACTGAAGCTTTCTTT	CASSYNLNTEAFF	.	TRBV12-3/TRBV12-4	TRBJ1-1	many
TGTGCCAGCAGCCTAGGTGAAGTGGGGCAGGCCGGGGAGCTGTTTTTT	CASSLGEVGQAGELFF	.	TRBV12-3/TRBV12-4	TRBJ2-2	.
TGCGCCAGCAGCTCGAAAAATGGACAGGGGGGTTCACCCCTCCACTTT	CASSSKNGQGGSPLHF	TRBD1	TRBV5-1	TRBJ1-6	few
TGTGCCAGCAGCTTCGACAGGGTTCGCACAGATACGCAGTATTTT	CASSFDRVRTDTQYF	TRBD1	TRBV12-3/TRBV12-4	TRBJ2-3	.
TGTGCCAGCAGTCATAGCGGGAGAACCCATGAGCAGTTCTTC	CASSHSGRTHEQFF	TRBD2	TRBV28	TRBJ2-1	many
TGTGCCAGCACCCGCCAGGGGGTGGGGCCCAATGAGCAGTTCTTC	CASTRQGVGPNEQFF	TRBD1	TRBV6-2/TRBV6-3	TRBJ2-1	many
TGTGCCAGCAGTCCCTTTGGGGGGAGAGGCTACGAGCAGTACTTC	CASSPFGGRGYEQYF	.	TRBV27	TRBJ2-7	many
TGTGCCAGCAGCCAAGTACAGGGAGGTGAGCAGTTCTTC	CASSQVQGGEQFF	.	TRBV3-1	TRBJ2-1	many
TGTGCCAGCACCGATCAACTTGGGACGGTCACCTTC	CASTDQLGTVTF	.	TRBV28	TRBJ1-2	few
TGTGCCAGCAGCCGCTTATGGGGAGGGAATCAGCCCCAGCATTTT	CASSRLWGGNQPQHF	.	TRBV2	TRBJ1-5	many
TGTGCCAGCAGCTTGTTAGGGGCAGGGAGCAATGAGCAGTTCTTC	CASSLLGAGSNEQFF	.	TRBV5-5	TRBJ2-1	few
TGCAGTGCTTTCCCTGGTGGTTTCTCACCCCTCCACTTT	CSAFPGGFSPLHF	.	TRBV20-1	TRBJ1-6	many